The subject of this entry is one TCR beta chain. Its target is not known. Other nucleotide sequences in the sample specify the same CDR3. Data came from immunoSEQ multiplex PCR; TCRdb stores just in-frame clones and leaves some out. Of some 1,100,000 clones in the sample, about four fifths were seen once. These data are taken from a study of shared clonotypes between healthy human individuals. Study-level results: Naive subsets tended to show greater estimated richness than memory subsets.

CDR1 is MNHEY and CDR2 is SVGAGI in the germline V gene. V was pared by 6 bases and J by 4 bases, with 9 bases between. The CDR3 totals 12 residues. The TCR sequence derives from a man between 18 and 35 years old in good health. Some clones in this sample may be carry-over from other donors' samples. This chain links TRBV6-5 with TRBJ1-2; D is unresolved. Specimen: memory CD4+ T cells from PBMCs. The subset is: CD45RA-negative fraction. CDR3 in amino acids: CASSSPSYGYTF. In DNA form, the CDR3 reads TGTGCCAGCAGCTCCCCCAGCTATGGCTACACCTTC.